The present entry profiles one T cell receptor (beta chain) with its context. Different DNA sequences within this sample yield the same CDR3. This sample is drawn from a study of Ad26.COV2.S vaccination and SARS-CoV-2 variants. The CDR3 runs to 15 residues. Germline V CDR1 and CDR2: KGHSH, LQKENI. Losses at the gene ends were 1 base for V and 1 base for J; bases not matched to a gene: 1. Stated treatment: about 20 received Ad26.COV2.S at low or high dose, single or two shots; several received placebo; per-sample allocation not given. Vaccine and placebo recipients were sampled on day 63 after the first injection. Generated by immunoSEQ multiplex PCR, the TCRdb table keeps only in-frame clones and is missing some. The data hold 380,000 or so clones, with more than 85% observed a single time.

The sequence came from a person aged 18-65 years who received the Ad26.COV2.S COVID-19 vaccine or a placebo. The material was peripheral blood, obtained in a trial of Ad26.COV2.S vaccine versus placebo. The J gene is TRBJ1-1, the V gene TRBV18; TRBD1 agrees at 9 bases. The CDR3 sequence: CASSPRTGENTEAFF. The CDR3 DNA is TGTGCCAGCTCACCACGGACAGGGGAGAACACTGAAGCTTTCTTT.